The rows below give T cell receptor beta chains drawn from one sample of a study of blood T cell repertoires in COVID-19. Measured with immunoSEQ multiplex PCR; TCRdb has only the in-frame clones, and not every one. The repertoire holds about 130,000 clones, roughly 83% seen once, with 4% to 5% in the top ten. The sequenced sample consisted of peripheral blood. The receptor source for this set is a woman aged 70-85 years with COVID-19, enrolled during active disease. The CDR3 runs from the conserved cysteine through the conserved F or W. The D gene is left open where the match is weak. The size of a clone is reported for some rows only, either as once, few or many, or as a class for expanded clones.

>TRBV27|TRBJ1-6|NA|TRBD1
CATHQTGAYNSPLHF
TGTGCCACGCACCAAACAGGGGCCTATAATTCACCCCTCCACTTT
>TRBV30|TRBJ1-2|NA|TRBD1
CAWRLGQGASYGYTF
TGTGCCTGGAGGTTGGGGCAGGGGGCCTCCTATGGCTACACCTTC
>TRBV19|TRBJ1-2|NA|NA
CASCRTHSYGYTF
TGTGCCAGCTGTCGGACTCATTCGTATGGCTACACCTTC
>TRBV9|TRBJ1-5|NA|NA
CASSVSWQGNQPQHF
TGTGCCAGCAGCGTATCGTGGCAGGGCAATCAGCCCCAGCATTTT
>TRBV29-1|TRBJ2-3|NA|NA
CSVEGRQTDTQYF
TGCAGCGTTGAGGGCCGGCAGACAGATACGCAGTATTTT
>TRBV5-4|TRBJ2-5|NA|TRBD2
CASSLTLAGRGETQYF
TGTGCCAGCAGCTTGACACTAGCGGGGAGGGGAGAGACCCAGTACTTC
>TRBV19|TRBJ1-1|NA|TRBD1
CASKSDRGWTEAFF
TGTGCCAGTAAATCGGACAGGGGATGGACTGAAGCTTTCTTT
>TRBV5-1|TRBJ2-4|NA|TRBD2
CASSPKIAGENIQYF
TGCGCCAGCAGCCCCAAAATAGCGGGGGAAAACATTCAGTACTTC
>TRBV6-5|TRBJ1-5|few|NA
CASSPTDGDQPQHF
TGTGCCAGCAGTCCGACAGATGGTGATCAGCCCCAGCATTTT
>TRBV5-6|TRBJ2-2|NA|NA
CASSFTQSRPNTGELFF
TGTGCCAGCAGCTTCACCCAGAGCAGGCCCAACACCGGGGAGCTGTTTTTT
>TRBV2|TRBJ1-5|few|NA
CASSVEDNQPQHF
TGTGCCAGCAGTGTAGAGGACAATCAGCCCCAGCATTTT
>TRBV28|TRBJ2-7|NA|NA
CASGSFRDEQYF
TGTGCCAGCGGTTCTTTTCGGGACGAGCAGTACTTC
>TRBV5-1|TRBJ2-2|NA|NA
CASSLLDSSRLTGELFF
TGCGCCAGCAGCCTATTGGATTCTAGTCGACTCACCGGGGAGCTGTTTTTT
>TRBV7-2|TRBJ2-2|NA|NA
CASSANRNTGELFF
TGTGCCAGCAGTGCTAACAGGAACACCGGGGAGCTGTTTTTT
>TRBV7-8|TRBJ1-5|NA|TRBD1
CASSLVGQGAQPQHF
TGTGCCAGCAGCTTAGTGGGACAGGGGGCTCAGCCCCAGCATTTT
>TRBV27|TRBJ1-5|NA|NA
CASSEGSQPQHF
TGTGCCAGCAGTGAGGGAAGTCAGCCCCAGCATTTT
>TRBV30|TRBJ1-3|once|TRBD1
CAWTGTDSGNTIYF
TGTGCCTGGACCGGGACAGACTCTGGAAACACCATATATTTT
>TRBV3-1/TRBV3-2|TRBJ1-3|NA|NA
CASSQVSGNTIYF
TGTGCCAGCAGCCAAGTATCTGGAAACACCATATATTTT
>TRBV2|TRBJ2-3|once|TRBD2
CASSEIAGGGSQYF
TGTGCCAGCAGTGAAATCGCGGGAGGGGGATCGCAGTATTTT
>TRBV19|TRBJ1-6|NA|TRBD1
CASSPTPGQHNSPLHF
TGTGCCAGTAGTCCGACTCCGGGACAGCACAATTCACCCCTCCACTTT
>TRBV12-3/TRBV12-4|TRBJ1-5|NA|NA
CASSPDSQPQHF
TGTGCCAGCAGTCCCGACAGCCAGCCCCAGCATTTT
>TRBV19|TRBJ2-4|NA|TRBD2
CASSMGLAGLAKNIQYF
TGTGCCAGTAGTATGGGACTAGCGGGGCTAGCCAAAAACATTCAGTACTTC
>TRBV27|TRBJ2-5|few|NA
CATRSAGFGETQYF
TGTGCCACCAGATCGGCGGGGTTCGGGGAGACCCAGTACTTC
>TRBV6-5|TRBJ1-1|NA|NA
CACQGGGTEAFF
TGTGCCTGTCAGGGCGGAGGGACTGAAGCTTTCTTT
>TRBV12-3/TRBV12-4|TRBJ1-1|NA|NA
CASSLTGELAFF
TGTGCCAGCAGTTTGACGGGGGAGTTGGCTTTCTTT
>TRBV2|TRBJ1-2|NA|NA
CASSESAGARGYTF
TGTGCCAGCAGTGAATCGGCGGGGGCGAGAGGCTACACCTTC
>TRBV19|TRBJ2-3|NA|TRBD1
CASRPPGQGPDTQYF
TGTGCCAGTAGACCTCCGGGACAGGGACCAGATACGCAGTATTTT
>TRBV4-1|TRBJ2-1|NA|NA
CASSQDPGVEQFF
TGCGCCAGCAGCCAAGATCCGGGAGTTGAGCAGTTCTTC
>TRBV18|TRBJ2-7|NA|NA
CASGPQGGGYEQYF
TGTGCCAGCGGCCCTCAGGGAGGGGGATACGAGCAGTACTTC
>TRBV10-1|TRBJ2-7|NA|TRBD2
CARREGDSNEQYF
TGCGCCAGACGGGAGGGGGATAGCAACGAGCAGTACTTC
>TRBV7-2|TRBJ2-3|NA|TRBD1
CASSLRDRGRTDTQYF
TGTGCCAGCAGCCTCAGGGACAGGGGACGCACAGATACGCAGTATTTT
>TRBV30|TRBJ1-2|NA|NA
CAWSVPGARAGGYTF
TGTGCCTGGAGTGTACCAGGGGCCCGTGCCGGTGGCTACACCTTC
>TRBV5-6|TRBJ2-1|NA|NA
CASSFLSREFNEQFF
TGTGCCAGCAGCTTTTTGTCACGGGAGTTCAATGAGCAGTTCTTC
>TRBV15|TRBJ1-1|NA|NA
CATSRDRKGSTEAFF
TGTGCCACCAGCAGAGATCGGAAGGGGTCGACTGAAGCTTTCTTT
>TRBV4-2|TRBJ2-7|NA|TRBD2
CASSQPGGDAYEQYF
TGTGCCAGCAGCCAGCCCGGGGGGGACGCCTACGAGCAGTACTTC
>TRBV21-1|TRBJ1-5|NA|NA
CASRPWDLSQPQHF
TGTGCCAGCAGACCCTGGGACTTGAGTCAGCCCCAGCATTTT
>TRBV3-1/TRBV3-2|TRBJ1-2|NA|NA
CASSPGPYGYTF
TGTGCCAGCAGCCCTGGCCCCTATGGCTACACCTTC
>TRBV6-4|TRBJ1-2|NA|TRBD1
CASSKSTGGDGYTF
TGTGCCAGCAGTAAATCTACAGGGGGCGATGGCTACACCTTC
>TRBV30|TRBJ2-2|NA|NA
CAWSVWDTGLYTGELFF
TGTGCCTGGAGTGTATGGGATACAGGGTTGTACACCGGGGAGCTGTTTTTT
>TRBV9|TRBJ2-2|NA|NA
CASSVGQETGELFF
TGTGCCAGCAGCGTAGGACAGGAAACCGGGGAGCTGTTTTTT
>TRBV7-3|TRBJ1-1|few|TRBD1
CASSLDREGTEAFF
TGTGCCAGCAGCTTAGACAGGGAAGGCACTGAAGCTTTCTTT
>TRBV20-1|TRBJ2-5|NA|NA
CSASKQEFKETQYF
TGCAGTGCTAGTAAACAGGAGTTTAAAGAGACCCAGTACTTC
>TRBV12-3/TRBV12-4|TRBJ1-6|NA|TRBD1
CASAAGQTSPLHF
TGTGCCAGCGCCGCGGGACAGACCTCACCCCTCCACTTT
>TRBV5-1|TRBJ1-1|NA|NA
CASSLDEGMNTEAFF
TGCGCCAGCAGCTTGGACGAGGGAATGAACACTGAAGCTTTCTTT
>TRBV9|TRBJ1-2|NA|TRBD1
CASSIETGGTYGYTF
TGTGCCAGCAGCATTGAGACAGGGGGGACCTATGGCTACACCTTC